These 20 T cell receptor beta chains were all obtained from the same sample, sequenced in a study of identical twins. TCRdb processed the 5' RACE reads anew with MiXCR; each CDR3 protein has one entry. The sample has fewer than 250,000 distinct CDR3 sequences, roughly a tenth seen once. Sample: memory (CD45RO+) T cells sorted from blood. The receptors stem from a woman under 30 in good health.

Details on this clonotype: One end of the junction varies from germline; a read error may be responsible. This chain links TRBV7-2 with TRBJ2-2, with D maybe TRBD2 (6 bases). CDR1 and CDR2 (germline): SGHTA, FQGNSA. The CDR3 has 11 amino acids. The CDR3 DNA sequence: TGTGCCAGCAGCGTAACCGGGGGGCTGTTTTTT. Its translation: CASSVTGGLFF.

There are a few counts of this clonotype. The chain employs TRBV6-1 and TRBJ2-1; 7 nucleotides match TRBD2. Looked up from germline, CDR1 is MNHNS and CDR2 is SASEGT. This CDR3 spans 14 amino acids. The ends lost 6 bases at V and 3 bases at J; junction bases unmatched: 5. As DNA, the CDR3 is TGTGCCAGCAGCCCAGCGGGACGCTACAATGAGCAGTTCTTC. Amino acids: CASSPAGRYNEQFF.

The sample holds a few counts of this clonotype. The chain uses TRBV12-3 or TRBV12-4 and TRBJ2-4; D perhaps matches TRBD2 (6 bases). V gave up 1 base and J gave up 0 bases, with 13 bases separating them. The CDR3 is made up of 17 amino acids. CDR3 amino acids: CASSLGGVRLAKNIQYF. The DNA of the CDR3 is TGTGCCAGCAGTTTAGGGGGGGTCAGGCTAGCCAAAAACATTCAGTACTTC.

V is TRBV7-2 and J is TRBJ1-1; 7 bases fit TRBD1. Losses at the gene ends were 0 bases for V and 10 bases for J; bases not matched to a gene: 8. CDR3 length: 14 residues. Germline CDR1 and CDR2: SGHTA and FQGNSA. The CDR3 coding sequence is TGTGCCAGCAGCTTAGCAGGGGGCGGGTCGCGAGCTTTCTTT. Encoded protein: CASSLAGGGSRAFF. The entire variable domain, with the rest obtained from reference TRBV7-2 and TRBJ1-1, is as follows: GAGVSQSPSNKVTEKGKDVELRCDPISGHTALYWYRQSLGQGLEFLIYFQGNSAPDKSGLPSDRFSAERTGGSVSTLTIQRTQQEDSAVYLCASSLAGGGSRAFFGQGTRLTVV.

The chain joins TRBV7-9 to TRBJ2-1, with 9 bases matching TRBD2. After removal of 5 bases from V and 0 bases from J, the junction contained 5 bases not matched to a gene. Germline-derived CDR1 and CDR2 are SEHNR and FQNEAQ (reference sequence). This CDR3 has 16 amino acids. CDR3 in amino acids: CASSQREVLSYNEQFF. For the CDR3, the DNA is TGTGCCAGCAGCCAGCGGGAGGTCCTCTCCTACAATGAGCAGTTCTTC.

The rearrangement links TRBV30 to TRBJ2-3, with 7 bases fitting TRBD2. Germline V gene data show CDR1 as GTSNPN and CDR2 as SVGIG (reference sequence). Unmatched junction bases numbered 3, after V lost 5 bases and J lost 1 base. This CDR3 comprises 13 residues. The CDR3 is CAWGAGGTDTQYF. CDR3 DNA sequence: TGTGCCTGGGGGGCGGGAGGCACAGATACGCAGTATTTT.

The chain has TRBV27 and TRBJ2-1; no clear D. V was trimmed by 5 bases and J by 4 bases, leaving 9 bases between them. This CDR3 is built from 13 residues. Germline V gene sequence: CDR1 MNHEY, CDR2 SMNVEV (reference sequence). The DNA for the CDR3 is TGTGCCAGCAGTCTTAAACTATACAATGAGCAGTTCTTC. Encoded protein: CASSLKLYNEQFF.

This clonotype was counted a few times. V is TRBV27 and J is TRBJ2-7; 8 nucleotides line up with TRBD2. This CDR3 has 14 residues. The germline V gene encodes CDR1 MNHEY and CDR2 SMNVEV (reference sequence). After removal of 3 bases from V and 5 bases from J, the junction contained 6 bases not matched to a gene. CDR3 sequence reads: CASSLSGAGDEQYF. The CDR3, as DNA: TGTGCCAGCAGTTTGAGTGGAGCGGGAGACGAGCAGTACTTC.

This clonotype was seen at least ten times. This chain links TRBV7-8 with TRBJ1-2, with TRBD1 as a possible D gene (5 bases). Looked up from germline, CDR1 is SGHVS and CDR2 is FQNEAQ. The CDR3 is made up of 13 amino acids. V was clipped by 1 base and J by 8 bases, with 11 bases between them. CDR3 sequence reads: CASSLDRGWGYTF. The CDR3, as DNA: TGTGCCAGCAGCTTAGATCGGGGGTGGGGCTACACCTTC.

The J gene is TRBJ2-7, the V gene TRBV9, with unresolved D. Germline assignment: CDR1 SGDLS and CDR2 YYNGEE. V lost 7 bases and J lost 3, with 14 bases in between. CDR3 length equals 13 residues. The CDR3 coding sequence is TGTGCCAGCGGACCCCCGGCAGGCTACGAGCAGTACTTC. Its protein is CASGPPAGYEQYF.

The J gene is TRBJ2-5, the V gene TRBV3-1; D not certain. V was trimmed by 6 bases and J by 3 bases, leaving 5 bases between them. The CDR3 is made up of 11 amino acids. Germline CDR1 is LGHDT and CDR2 is YNNKEL (reference sequence). CDR3 amino acids: CASRFKETQYF. Here the CDR3 DNA reads TGTGCCAGCAGATTCAAAGAGACCCAGTACTTC.

This clonotype was observed a few times. CDR3 coding DNA: TGTGCCAGCAGTCAAAACCCGGGGGACATTCAGTACTTC. Its protein product is CASSQNPGDIQYF. This rearrangement joins TRBV5-6 to TRBJ2-4; a possible D gene is TRBD2 (6 bases). Trimming pared 5 bases from V and 8 bases from J, leaving 14 bases between. Looked up from germline, CDR1 is SGHDT and CDR2 is YYEEEE. There are 13 residues in the CDR3.

V usage is TRBV10-3 and J usage is TRBJ1-2; 7 bases are a match to TRBD1. This CDR3 comprises 16 residues. Germline CDR1 ENHRY, CDR2 SYGVKD. Losses at the gene ends were 3 bases for V and 3 bases for J; bases not matched to a gene: 10. CDR3 region: CAISDEDRDVHYGYTF. DNA of the CDR3: TGTGCCATCAGTGACGAAGACAGGGATGTTCACTATGGCTACACCTTC.

In its sample, this clonotype was seen a few times. The V call is TRBV28, the J call TRBJ2-7; D is uncertain. CDR3 size: 11 residues. V was trimmed by 10 bases and J by 3 bases, leaving 10 bases between them. Germline CDR1 reads MDHEN; CDR2 reads SYDVKM. The CDR3 sequence is CATLHVYEQYF. The DNA of the CDR3 is TGTGCCACCCTCCACGTCTACGAGCAGTACTTC.

This clonotype was seen repeatedly, ten times or more. The CDR3 DNA follows: TGTGCCAGCAGCCGAGACGGGGGCCATAGCAATCAGCCCCAGCATTTT. Translated, it gives CASSRDGGHSNQPQHF. The chain combines TRBV5-6 with TRBJ1-5; possible D gene TRBD1, 6 bases. The germline V gene has CDR1 SGHDT and CDR2 YYEEEE. This CDR3 has 16 residues. The V end lost 4 bases, the J end lost 0 bases, and 14 bases lay between the germline ends.

The table lists this clonotype with a few counts. The rearrangement joins TRBV20-1 to TRBJ1-2; tentatively, D is TRBD1 (5 bases). Germline V gene sequence: CDR1 DFQATT, CDR2 SNEGSKA (reference sequence). The germline V and J ends were trimmed by 2 bases and 3 bases, with 10 bases remaining between them. This CDR3 is built from 13 residues. CDR3 in amino acids: CSARPSTDYGYTF. The CDR3 DNA sequence: TGCAGTGCTAGACCTTCGACAGACTATGGCTACACCTTC.

This clonotype was seen a handful of times. This chain uses TRBV7-9 with TRBJ2-4; D call uncertain. V was cut by 1 base and J by 3 bases, with 4 bases left in between. CDR3 length: 13 amino acids. Germline CDR1 is SEHNR and CDR2 is FQNEAQ (reference sequence). CDR3 sequence: CASSLGHKNIQYF. The CDR3 DNA is TGTGCCAGCAGCTTAGGACACAAAAACATTCAGTACTTC.

This clonotype was seen ten or more times. This chain joins TRBV3-1 and TRBJ2-7; D is perhaps TRBD2 (6 bases). CDR3 length: 14 amino acids. The germline V gene encodes CDR1 LGHDT and CDR2 YNNKEL (reference sequence). The V end lost 6 bases, the J end lost 9 bases, and 21 bases lay between the germline ends. In DNA, the CDR3 is TGTGCCAGCAGTCCGCGGCGGGGAGAGGGTGGGCAGTACTTC. Protein sequence: CASSPRRGEGGQYF.

V gene TRBV20-1 combines with J gene TRBJ2-5, with a possible D match to TRBD2 (7 bases). CDR3 length: 12 amino acids. Germline V gives CDR1 DFQATT, CDR2 SNEGSKA (reference sequence). The CDR3 protein is CSAEGGQETQYF. The CDR3, as DNA: TGCAGCGCAGAGGGGGGGCAAGAGACCCAGTACTTC.

This clonotype has more than one count but fewer than ten. The chain joins TRBV30 to TRBJ2-7; TRBD2 matches at 8 bases. The CDR3 covers 14 residues. The germline V gene has CDR1 GTSNPN and CDR2 SVGIG (reference sequence). V dropped 1 base and J dropped 7; count of bases not matched to a gene: 9. In DNA form, the CDR3 reads TGTGCCTGGAGTGCAATACTAGCGGCGGGGGAGCAGTACTTC. The encoded protein is CAWSAILAAGEQYF.